The T cell receptor (beta chain) described here comes from a study of post-analysis software for immune sequencing data. Tagging with unique molecular identifiers was a feature of the TCR beta cDNA libraries. T cells numbering 1 to 10 million yielded cDNA molecules that totaled approximately 500,000. TCRdb re-derived calls from the PCR reads in MiXCR, one entry per CDR3 protein. The top ten hold around 5.9% of the sample, which has roughly 540,000 distinct CDR3 sequences, 30% to 40% seen once. Worth noting for this clonotype: What it recognizes is unknown.

Whole-study findings and limits: A significant reduction in normalized Chao1 diversity was observed in multiple sclerosis patients versus controls. Patients showed TRBV5-6, TRBV5-1 and TRBV20-1 among four to six TRBV segments more frequent than in controls.

Germline V gives CDR1 MNHEY, CDR2 SVGAGI. This CDR3 has 18 residues. V lost 2 bases to trimming and J lost 2 bases, with 18 bases between them. The sample consisted of blood. This TCR was sampled from a girl aged 2 to 17 with multiple sclerosis. The genes are TRBV6-5 and TRBJ2-2; TRBD1 or TRBD2 may be the D gene (6 bases each). CDR3 sequence (DNA): TGTGCCAGCAGTTACCCGAGATTGACGGGGGCCAACACCGGGGAGCTGTTTTTT. Protein product: CASSYPRLTGANTGELFF.